These 20 T cell receptor beta chains were sequenced from one sample in a study of beta chain features in type 1 diabetes. Expressed TCRB transcripts were sequenced, since all the RNA that had been isolated was reverse transcribed. TCRdb keeps only in-frame clones here, not all; method: immunoSEQ multiplex PCR. Of about 150,000 clones in the sample, around 10% were seen once. The sequenced material came from central memory CD4+ T cells from blood. These receptors were obtained from a man aged 18 to 30 in good health.

The J gene is TRBJ1-2, the V gene TRBV29-1; 10 bases agree with TRBD1. The CDR3 sequence is 13 residues long. Losses at the gene ends were 4 bases for V and 7 bases for J; bases not matched to a gene: 6. Germline V gives CDR1 SQVTM, CDR2 ANQGSEA. Here the CDR3 reads CSVVDRGQGGYTF. The CDR3 DNA reads as TGCAGCGTTGTTGACAGGGGGCAAGGTGGCTACACCTTC.

This rearrangement joins TRBV7-2 to TRBJ2-1, with no clear D. The germline V and J ends were trimmed by 2 bases and 10 bases, with 15 bases remaining between them. Germline CDR1 and CDR2: SGHTA and FQGNSA. The CDR3 runs 14 residues. The CDR3 sequence is CASSLFTVKYEQFF. CDR3 bases: TGTGCCAGCAGCTTATTTACAGTCAAGTACGAGCAGTTCTTC. The full variable domain, with the rest looked up from reference TRBV7-2 and TRBJ2-1, is GAGVSQSPSNKVTEKGKDVELRCDPISGHTALYWYRQSLGQGLEFLIYFQGNSAPDKSGLPSDRFSAERTGGSVSTLTIQRTQQEDSAVYLCASSLFTVKYEQFFGPGTRLTVL.

This clone turned up a few times. V gene TRBV4-1 combines with J gene TRBJ1-5; 7 nucleotides match TRBD1. Per the germline V gene, CDR1 is MGHRA and CDR2 is YSYEKL. J was trimmed by 3 bases and V by 4 bases; bases with no gene match: 12. CDR3 length equals 17 residues. The CDR3 spells CASSPTNDRALNQPQHF. In nucleotides, the CDR3 is TGCGCCAGCAGCCCAACAAATGACAGGGCGCTCAATCAGCCCCAGCATTTT.

The V gene is TRBV2, the J gene TRBJ1-2, with 8 bases that match TRBD1. The J segment lost 4 bases and the V segment lost 4 bases, leaving 2 bases of the junction unmatched. The CDR3 contains 13 residues. Germline assignment: CDR1 SNHLY and CDR2 FYNNEI. DNA of the CDR3: TGTGCCAGCAGTGCGGACAGGGTCTATGGCTACACCTTC. Protein: CASSADRVYGYTF.

The table lists this clone with a few counts. This chain uses TRBV5-4 with TRBJ2-1; D gene unclear. Deletions cut 4 bases from V and 5 bases from J, with 10 bases between. Per germline, CDR1 SGHNT and CDR2 YYREEE (reference sequence). This CDR3 contains 13 residues. This CDR3 is CASSGHMDNEQFF. The CDR3, as DNA: TGTGCCAGCAGCGGGCACATGGACAATGAGCAGTTCTTC.

This clone has a handful of counts. The chain links TRBV29-1 to TRBJ2-5; tentatively, D is TRBD1 (6 bases). The CDR3 length is 14 residues. Per the germline V gene, CDR1 is SQVTM and CDR2 is ANQGSEA. V was clipped by 6 bases and J by 4 bases, with 18 bases between them. CDR3 DNA: TGCAGCGTATCGACAGGTTTTCCTCGAGAGACCCAGTACTTC. Protein product: CSVSTGFPRETQYF. The full variable domain, rest sourced from reference TRBV29-1 and TRBJ2-5, is SAVISQKPSRDICQRGTSLTIQCQVDSQVTMMFWYRQQPGQSLTLIATANQGSEATYESGFVIDKFPISRPNLTFSTLTVSNMSPEDSSIYLCSVSTGFPRETQYFGPGTRLLVL.

This clone showed up just a few times. V and J are TRBV29-1 and TRBJ1-1; TRBD1 might be the D (5 bases). CDR1 is SQVTM and CDR2 is ANQGSEA in the germline V gene. The CDR3 is 15 amino acids. The V gene lost 2 bases and the J gene lost 0 bases, with 13 bases spanning the gap. CDR3 coding DNA: TGCAGCGTTGAACAGGGACTCTTAGTGAACACTGAAGCTTTCTTT. Protein product: CSVEQGLLVNTEAFF.

This clone has a handful of counts. The chain uses TRBV9 and TRBJ1-1; tentatively, D is TRBD1 (5 bases). Trimming took off 0 bases at V and 6 bases at J, with 9 bases between the two ends. Germline loops: CDR1 SGDLS, CDR2 YYNGEE. The CDR3 has 13 amino acids. The CDR3 bases are TGTGCCAGCAGCGTAGCAGGGACCGCTGAAGCTTTCTTT. Translated: CASSVAGTAEAFF.

The V gene is TRBV9, the J gene TRBJ2-7; 7 bases map to TRBD1. The germline CDR1 and CDR2 sequences are SGDLS and YYNGEE. The trim removed 4 bases at V and 1 base at J, leaving 8 bases unmatched. The CDR3 contains 15 residues. The CDR3 region is CASSPRQGRSYEQYF. In nucleotides, the CDR3 is TGTGCCAGCAGCCCCCGACAGGGAAGGTCCTACGAGCAGTACTTC.

This clone was observed a few times. The genes are TRBV30 and TRBJ1-3; possibly TRBD1 for D (6 bases). This CDR3 contains 14 residues. V was trimmed by 6 bases and J by 0 bases, leaving 12 bases between them. Germline assignment: CDR1 GTSNPN and CDR2 SVGIG (reference sequence). The CDR3 DNA sequence: TGTGCCTGTGCGGGACATTCCTCTGGAAACACCATATATTTT. It specifies CACAGHSSGNTIYF.

The rearrangement links TRBV27 to TRBJ2-1; D might be TRBD2 (6 bases). In germline, CDR1 is MNHEY, CDR2 SMNVEV (reference sequence). The CDR3 has 14 residues. With 3 bases removed from V and 2 bases from J, the gap between germline ends came to 8 bases. The CDR3 bases are TGTGCCAGCAGTTTCCGGGGGACCTACAATGAGCAGTTCTTC. This sequence encodes CASSFRGTYNEQFF.

The V and J genes are TRBV7-3 and TRBJ2-2, with TRBD2 matching over 7 bases. Trimming removed 5 bases from V and 6 bases from J; junction bases left unmatched: 12. There are 16 residues in the CDR3. Germline CDR1 reads SGHTA; CDR2 reads FQGTGA. CDR3 residues: CASSPNGAGVAGELFF. The CDR3 nucleotides are TGTGCCAGCAGCCCCAACGGGGCGGGAGTAGCCGGGGAGCTGTTTTTT.

The V gene is TRBV25-1, the J gene TRBJ2-2; a possible D gene is TRBD1 (6 bases). The CDR3 length is 15 residues. V was trimmed by 2 bases and J by 6 bases, leaving 13 bases between them. Germline CDR1 reads MGHDK; CDR2 reads SYGVNS. CDR3 sequence (DNA): TGTGCCAGCAGTGAAGCAAGGGGACACCCCGGGGAGCTGTTTTTT. Protein: CASSEARGHPGELFF.

This clone appeared a few times. This chain connects TRBV7-2 to TRBJ2-5; D unclear. Germline V lookup: CDR1 SGHTA, CDR2 FQGNSA. The CDR3 totals 14 residues. Between the trimmed V and J ends, which lost 4 bases and 5 bases, there was a span of 14 bases. The DNA for the CDR3 is TGTGCCAGCAGCTCATCGACTGGAAGGGAGACCCAGTACTTC. Translated: CASSSSTGRETQYF.

This clone was counted a few times. V is TRBV29-1 and J is TRBJ2-1, with a weak D call TRBD2 (5 bases). The CDR3 is 12 amino acids. Deletions cut 0 bases from V and 14 bases from J, with 14 bases between. Germline V lookup: CDR1 SQVTM, CDR2 ANQGSEA. CDR3 DNA sequence: TGCAGCGTTGAAGATTTTGAGGGTCTGAAGTTCTTC. Protein: CSVEDFEGLKFF.

This clone was counted between two and nine times. This chain uses TRBV25-1 with TRBJ1-2; a possible D gene is TRBD1 (5 bases). Germline assignment: CDR1 MGHDK and CDR2 SYGVNS. The CDR3 is made up of 15 amino acids. V was cut by 0 bases and J by 2 bases, with 10 bases left in between. The CDR3 DNA reads TGTGCCAGCAGTGAATACGGTGGGGGAAACTATGGCTACACCTTC. Translated, it gives CASSEYGGGNYGYTF.

The gene calls are TRBV7-2 and TRBJ2-3; D could derive from TRBD1 or TRBD2 (5 bases each). The V gene's germline CDR1 is SGHTA and CDR2 FQGNSA. The V and J ends lost 5 bases and 1 base respectively, with 13 bases between them. This CDR3 is built from 15 residues. The chain's CDR3 is CASSPGARGTDTQYF. CDR3 nucleotides: TGTGCCAGCAGCCCCGGGGCCCGGGGCACAGATACGCAGTATTTT. Complete variable domain (other parts from reference TRBV7-2 and TRBJ2-3): GAGVSQSPSNKVTEKGKDVELRCDPISGHTALYWYRQSLGQGLEFLIYFQGNSAPDKSGLPSDRFSAERTGGSVSTLTIQRTQQEDSAVYLCASSPGARGTDTQYFGPGTRLTVL.

The gene calls are TRBV19 and TRBJ1-1; possible D gene TRBD1, 6 bases. Between the trimmed V and J ends, which lost 7 bases and 3 bases, there was a span of 24 bases. From germline, CDR1 is LNHDA and CDR2 SQIVND (reference sequence). The CDR3 is 17 residues long. The CDR3 DNA follows: TGTGCCAGTAACCTGGGAGGGGCAGGGGCTGCGGACACTGAAGCTTTCTTT. Amino acids: CASNLGGAGAADTEAFF.

The chain joins TRBV18 to TRBJ2-7; possible D gene TRBD1, 5 bases. The CDR3 length is 14 residues. Germline lookup yields CDR1 KGHSH and CDR2 LQKENI. V was shortened by 6 bases and J by 1 base, with 13 bases between the two germline ends. As DNA, the CDR3 is TGTGCCAGCTCTTTTTACCGACAGTCCTACGAGCAGTACTTC. Its translation is CASSFYRQSYEQYF.

The chain carries TRBV18 and TRBJ2-6; D tentatively reads TRBD1 or TRBD2 (5 bases each). CDR3 length: 15 residues. Per the germline V gene, CDR1 is KGHSH and CDR2 is LQKENI. Trimming cost V 3 bases and J 2 bases, with 8 bases left between them. This chain's CDR3 is CASSPMGAGANVLTF. In DNA, the CDR3 is TGTGCCAGCTCACCCATGGGGGCTGGGGCCAACGTCCTGACTTTC.